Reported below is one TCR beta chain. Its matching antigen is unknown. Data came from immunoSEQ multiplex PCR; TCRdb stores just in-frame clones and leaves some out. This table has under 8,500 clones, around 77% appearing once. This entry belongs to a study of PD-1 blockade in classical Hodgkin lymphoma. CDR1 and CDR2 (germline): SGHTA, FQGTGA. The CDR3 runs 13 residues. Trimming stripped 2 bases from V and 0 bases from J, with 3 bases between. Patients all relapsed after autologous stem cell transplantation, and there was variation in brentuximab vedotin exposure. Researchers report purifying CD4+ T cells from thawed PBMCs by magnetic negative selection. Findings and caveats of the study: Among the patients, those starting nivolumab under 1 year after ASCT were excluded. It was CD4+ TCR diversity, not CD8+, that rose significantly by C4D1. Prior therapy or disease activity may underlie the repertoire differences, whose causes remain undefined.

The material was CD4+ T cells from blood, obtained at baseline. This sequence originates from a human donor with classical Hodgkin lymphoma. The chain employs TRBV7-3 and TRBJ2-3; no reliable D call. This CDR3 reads CASSLASTDTQYF. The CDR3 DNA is TGTGCCAGCAGCTTAGCTAGCACAGATACGCAGTATTTT.